The 21 T cell receptor beta chains below were found in one sample sequenced in a study of blood T cell repertoires in COVID-19 (dated by TCRdb to about 2020). The library was produced with the immunoSEQ multiplex PCR assay. The clones in this table, taken by TCRdb from immuneACCESS, are in-frame only. Not every clone is retained; where verified, under half of the shortfall comes from an unresolved V gene, and the cause of the rest is unknown. Within this sample are around 210,000 clones, with roughly 90% of them counted one time only. 0.78% of the sample rests with the top ten. Sequencing was performed on peripheral blood. Source of these receptors: a woman aged 70-85 years with acute or convalescent COVID-19.

This chain links TRBV7-2 with TRBJ2-3; 7 nucleotides agree with TRBD1. The V and J ends lost 3 bases and 5 bases, in that order; junction bases with no gene match: 5. CDR3 length: 14 amino acids. Germline V gives CDR1 SGHTA, CDR2 FQGNSA. The DNA for the CDR3 is TGTGCCAGCAGCTTCGACAGGGTTAAAGATACGCAGTATTTT. Its translation: CASSFDRVKDTQYF.

In this sample, this clone turned up once. J is TRBJ2-7 and V is TRBV7-9; unclear D gene. The V gene's germline CDR1 is SEHNR and CDR2 FQNEAQ (reference sequence). V shed 1 base and J shed 3 bases, with 10 bases lying between them. This CDR3 region has 14 residues. The CDR3 protein is CASSLGSENYEQYF. The CDR3 nucleotides are TGTGCCAGCAGCTTAGGTTCAGAAAACTACGAGCAGTACTTC.

The rearrangement joins TRBV3-1 (or the pseudogene TRBV3-2) to TRBJ2-1; 7 bases are a match to TRBD2. Per the germline V gene, CDR1 is LGHDT and CDR2 is YNNKEL (reference sequence). The CDR3 loop spans 15 amino acids. Unmatched junction bases numbered 6, after V lost 3 bases and J lost 4 bases. The CDR3: CASSQGGGRYNEQFF. The CDR3, as DNA: TGTGCCAGCAGCCAGGGCGGGGGACGGTACAATGAGCAGTTCTTC.

Turning to this clone: The junction departs from the called germline gene at one end, perhaps through a read error. The chain employs TRBV7-7 and TRBJ1-3; D call uncertain. The CDR3 is 15 amino acids. Germline values: CDR1 SSHAT, CDR2 FNYEAQ (reference sequence). CDR3 protein: CASSLGLNSGNTIYF. CDR3 nucleotides: TGTGCTAGCAGCTTAGGACTGAACTCTGGAAACACCATATATTTT.

J is TRBJ1-2 and V is TRBV11-1, with TRBD1 matching 7 bases. Germline assignment: CDR1 SGHAT and CDR2 FQDESV (reference sequence). This CDR3 region has 15 residues. V was pared by 5 bases and J by 4 bases, with 10 bases of the junction left unmatched. As DNA, the CDR3 is TGTGCCAGCAGCGCAACCGGGACAGACTTCTATGGCTACACCTTC. Its translation is CASSATGTDFYGYTF.

The chain employs TRBV6-2 or TRBV6-3 and TRBJ2-5; TRBD2 matches 13 bases. The CDR3 loop spans 14 amino acids. Per the germline V gene, CDR1 is MNHEY and CDR2 is SVGEGT. V shed 6 bases, J shed 6 bases, and the junction held 4 bases outside the gene matches. Written as DNA, the CDR3 is TGTGCCAGCAGCCGGACTAGCGGGAGTCAGACCCAGTACTTC. Its protein product is CASSRTSGSQTQYF.

V is TRBV4-1 and J is TRBJ2-2; D is unresolved. V was trimmed by 2 bases and J by 0 bases, leaving 10 bases between them. The CDR3 has 16 amino acids. Germline CDR1 is MGHRA and CDR2 is YSYEKL. The CDR3 is CASSQLGIPNTGELFF. CDR3 sequence (DNA): TGCGCCAGCAGCCAACTGGGCATACCGAACACCGGGGAGCTGTTTTTT.

The rearrangement joins TRBV15 to TRBJ1-3, with D hard to call. V lost 0 bases, J lost 4 bases, and 16 bases lay in between. The CDR3 totals 17 residues. Looked up from germline, CDR1 is LNHNV and CDR2 is YYDKDF (reference sequence). The CDR3 DNA reads TGTGCCACCAGCAGAGATCTTTGGGCCTCCGCCGGAAACACCATATATTTT. This gives the protein CATSRDLWASAGNTIYF.

The V and J genes are TRBV6-6 and TRBJ2-1; 13 bases fit TRBD2. J gave up 4 bases and V 6 bases, and 12 bases lay outside the gene matches. Per the germline V gene, CDR1 is MNHNY and CDR2 is SVGAGI (reference sequence). CDR3 length equals 18 residues. The CDR3 DNA follows: TGTGCCAGCAGCCGAATGCCTAGGACTAGCGGGGGATACAATGAGCAGTTCTTC. Its translation is CASSRMPRTSGGYNEQFF.

For this clone: Other DNA sequences in this sample translate to the same CDR3. The V and J genes are TRBV7-9 and TRBJ2-5; D ambiguous. Germline V CDR1 and CDR2: SEHNR, FQNEAQ (reference sequence). V was shortened by 0 bases and J by 1 base, with 6 bases between the two germline ends. This CDR3 comprises 14 residues. CDR3 nucleotides: TGTGCCAGCAGCTTAGCCCACGGCCAAGAGACCCAGTACTTC. Its translation is CASSLAHGQETQYF.

This chain uses TRBV9 with TRBJ1-6; possibly TRBD1 for D (6 bases). Trimming shortened V by 4 bases and J by 4 bases, and 12 bases separated the two germline ends. CDR3 length: 15 amino acids. The V gene's germline CDR1 is SGDLS and CDR2 YYNGEE. CDR3 sequence reads: CASSPQTGYNSPLHF. CDR3 coding DNA: TGTGCCAGCAGCCCGCAGACAGGTTATAATTCACCCCTCCACTTT.

The J gene is TRBJ1-1, the V gene TRBV4-1, with 8 bases identical to TRBD1. The CDR3 covers 16 residues. The junction had 8 bases not matched to a gene; V was cut back by 4 bases and J by 1 base. Germline V gene lookup returns CDR1 MGHRA and CDR2 YSYEKL. The CDR3 DNA reads as TGCGCCAGCAGCCCTAGACAGGGGTTTACGAACACTGAAGCTTTCTTT. It encodes CASSPRQGFTNTEAFF.

This chain links TRBV28 with TRBJ1-3; 8 bases match TRBD1. Germline trimming cut 5 bases from V and 4 bases from J; bases unmatched to any gene: 10. This CDR3 is built from 16 residues. Germline CDR1 is MDHEN and CDR2 is SYDVKM. CDR3: CASSLIPGGAGNTIYF. CDR3 nucleotides: TGTGCCAGCAGTCTTATCCCAGGGGGCGCGGGAAACACCATATATTTT. The whole variable domain, filled in from reference TRBV28 and TRBJ1-3, reads DVKVTQSSRYLVKRTGEKVFLECVQDMDHENMFWYRQDPGLGLRLIYFSYDVKMKEKGDIPEGYSVSREKKERFSLILESASTNQTSMYLCASSLIPGGAGNTIYFGEGSWLTVV.

The sample holds one count of this clone. This rearrangement joins TRBV11-3 to TRBJ2-5; 7 bases map to TRBD2. Germline assignment: CDR1 SGHNT and CDR2 YENEEA. J gave up 0 bases and V 3 bases, and 1 base lay outside the gene matches. This CDR3 contains 14 residues. The CDR3 DNA reads as TGTGCCAGCAGCTTCAGCGGGAACCAAGAGACCCAGTACTTC. This translates into CASSFSGNQETQYF. Complete variable domain (other parts from reference TRBV11-3 and TRBJ2-5): EAGVVQSPRYKIIEKKQPVAFWCNPISGHNTLYWYLQNLGQGPELLIRYENEEAVDDSQLPKDRFSAERLKGVDSTLKIQPAELGDSAVYLCASSFSGNQETQYFGPGTRLLVL.

The V gene is TRBV19, the J gene TRBJ1-6, with 8 bases lining up with TRBD1. The V gene's germline CDR1 is LNHDA and CDR2 SQIVND (reference sequence). The ends lost 7 bases at V and 3 bases at J; junction bases unmatched: 5. CDR3 size: 15 residues. CDR3 amino acids: CASMAGGFYNSPLHF. DNA of the CDR3: TGTGCCAGTATGGCAGGGGGCTTCTATAATTCACCCCTCCACTTT.

This clone was seen just once. The V call is TRBV7-3, the J call TRBJ2-3; 15 nucleotides agree with TRBD2. Trimming at V came to 5 bases and at J to 5 bases, leaving 8 bases not matched to a gene. CDR1 is SGHTA, CDR2 FQGTGA, per germline. The CDR3 is 17 residues long. The CDR3 here is CASSPFGLAGGGDTQYF. The CDR3 coding sequence is TGTGCCAGCAGCCCCTTCGGACTAGCGGGAGGGGGAGATACGCAGTATTTT.

The J gene is TRBJ2-5, the V gene TRBV29-1; no definite D call. V was pared by 2 bases and J by 2 bases, with 6 bases between. CDR1 is SQVTM, CDR2 ANQGSEA, per germline. The CDR3 totals 12 residues. CDR3 in amino acids: CSVETQQETQYF. In DNA form, the CDR3 reads TGCAGCGTTGAAACACAGCAAGAGACCCAGTACTTC.

This clone appeared once. This chain joins TRBV5-1 and TRBJ2-1; possibly TRBD2 for D (6 bases). Germline V CDR1 and CDR2: SGHRS, YFSETQ. V gave up 0 bases and J gave up 5 bases, with 18 bases separating them. The CDR3 length is 17 residues. CDR3 DNA sequence: TGCGCCAGCAGCTTGGGACTAGTCCCTGCGCGGGACAATGAGCAGTTCTTC. This encodes CASSLGLVPARDNEQFF.

The V and J genes are TRBV5-1 and TRBJ2-3, with TRBD1 matching over 10 bases. The CDR3 totals 15 residues. Germline-derived CDR1 and CDR2 are SGHRS and YFSETQ. V dropped 1 base and J dropped 4; count of bases not matched to a gene: 3. In DNA, the CDR3 is TGCGCCAGCAGCTTGAAGGGACAGGGGTCAGATACGCAGTATTTT. Amino acids: CASSLKGQGSDTQYF. Combining the CDR3 with reference TRBV5-1 and TRBJ2-3 gives the whole variable domain KAGVTQTPRYLIKTRGQQVTLSCSPISGHRSVSWYQQTPGQGLQFLFEYFSETQRNKGNFPGRFSGRQFSNSRSEMNVSTLELGDSALYLCASSLKGQGSDTQYFGPGTRLTVL.

The sample holds a few counts of this clone. This chain connects TRBV7-6 to TRBJ1-6; no clear D gene. Germline lookup yields CDR1 SGHVS and CDR2 FNYEAQ. V dropped 5 bases and J dropped 5 bases, with 10 bases sitting between them. The CDR3 runs to 14 residues. The CDR3 region is CASSRTQNNSPLHF. The CDR3 nucleotides read TGTGCCAGCAGCCGAACGCAGAATAATTCACCCCTCCACTTT. Full variable domain (outside the CDR3, taken from reference TRBV7-6 and TRBJ1-6): GAGVSQSPRYKVTKRGQDVALRCDPISGHVSLYWYRQALGQGPEFLTYFNYEAQQDKSGLPNDRFSAERPEGSISTLTIQRTEQRDSAMYRCASSRTQNNSPLHFGNGTRLTVT.

The chain is built from TRBV7-2 and TRBJ2-1; possible D gene TRBD2, 6 bases. V lost 1 base and J 4 bases, leaving 14 bases between the germline ends. Germline V gives CDR1 SGHTA, CDR2 FQGNSA. The CDR3 has 16 amino acids. The CDR3 loop is CASSLGAAGPYNEQFF. The CDR3 DNA reads as TGTGCCAGCAGCTTAGGGGCAGCGGGTCCTTACAATGAGCAGTTCTTC.